This is a list of T cell receptor beta chains from one sample in a study of molecular identifiers for immune sequencing clone quantification. TCRdb redid the calling of the PCR reads with MiXCR, one entry per CDR3 protein. The sample gives some 94,000 distinct CDR3 sequences, 20% to 30% of which show up once; 0.6% to 0.95% is in the top ten. The specimen sequenced was naive CD8+ T cells from blood, with Jurkat cell RNA spiked in. The receptors shown here come from a human donor in good health. Some libraries in this study had Jurkat cell RNA spiked in. Each CDR3 is given with its conserved first and last residue. D genes are given only for firm matches. Clone size, where shown, is once, few, many, or a class for clones that have expanded.

J gene: TRBJ2-7
clone size: few
D gene: TRBD1
V gene: TRBV4-3
CDR3 protein: CASSQDRGAPYEQYF
CDR3 DNA: TGCGCCAGCAGCCAGGACAGGGGGGCCCCCTACGAGCAGTACTTC

J gene: TRBJ1-6
clone size: -
D gene: -
V gene: TRBV19
CDR3 protein: CASSMDHPGDSPLHF
CDR3 DNA: TGTGCCAGTAGTATGGATCACCCTGGGGATTCACCCCTCCACTTT

J gene: TRBJ2-1
clone size: many
D gene: -
V gene: TRBV14
CDR3 protein: CASSQDSISRGWCEQFF
CDR3 DNA: TGTGCCAGCAGCCAAGATTCGATCTCGAGGGGTTGGTGTGAGCAGTTCTTC

J gene: TRBJ2-7
clone size: -
D gene: TRBD2
V gene: TRBV3-1
CDR3 protein: CASSLPGLAGSVYF
CDR3 DNA: TGTGCCAGCAGCCTACCGGGACTAGCGGGGTCAGTCTACTTC

J gene: TRBJ1-1
clone size: many
D gene: -
V gene: TRBV9
CDR3 protein: CASSEGDKNTEAFF
CDR3 DNA: TGTGCCAGCAGCGAGGGAGATAAGAACACTGAAGCTTTCTTT

J gene: TRBJ1-3
clone size: few
D gene: TRBD1
V gene: TRBV28
CDR3 protein: CASSPPPGQPTPFRGNTIYF
CDR3 DNA: TGTGCCAGCAGTCCTCCCCCGGGACAGCCTACCCCTTTTCGTGGAAACACCATATATTTT

J gene: TRBJ2-7
clone size: few
D gene: -
V gene: TRBV4-1
CDR3 protein: CASSQDGGQGFYEQYF
CDR3 DNA: TGCGCCAGCAGCCAAGATGGAGGGCAGGGTTTCTACGAGCAGTACTTC

J gene: TRBJ1-2
clone size: many
D gene: -
V gene: TRBV9
CDR3 protein: CASSVDRGLSNGYTF
CDR3 DNA: TGTGCCAGCAGCGTAGATCGGGGACTGTCAAATGGCTACACCTTC

J gene: TRBJ2-6
clone size: many
D gene: TRBD2
V gene: TRBV7-9
CDR3 protein: CASSAGTSASSGANVLTF
CDR3 DNA: TGTGCCAGCAGCGCCGGGACTAGCGCTTCCTCTGGGGCCAACGTCCTGACTTTC

J gene: TRBJ2-7
clone size: -
D gene: -
V gene: TRBV12-3/TRBV12-4
CDR3 protein: CASSLVTRPGSYEQYF
CDR3 DNA: TGTGCCAGCAGTTTAGTCACGCGCCCTGGGTCCTACGAGCAGTACTTC

J gene: TRBJ2-7
clone size: many
D gene: -
V gene: TRBV7-6
CDR3 protein: CASSPPDTSPGEQYF
CDR3 DNA: TGTGCCAGCAGCCCCCCCGACACCTCCCCGGGCGAGCAGTACTTC

J gene: TRBJ2-7
clone size: many
D gene: -
V gene: TRBV29-1
CDR3 protein: CSGSSGLAYEQYF
CDR3 DNA: TGCAGCGGATCTTCCGGCCTCGCCTACGAGCAGTACTTC